The text below deals with one TCR beta chain. As yet, its antigen is unknown. This table comes from immunoSEQ multiplex PCR, and its TCRdb copy is limited to in-frame clones, with some not included. The sample yields 23,000 or so clones, under 75% seen once. This entry is derived from a study of PD-1 blockade in classical Hodgkin lymphoma. Indicated time point: cycle 4 day 1 (C4D1), after around six weeks of nivolumab. There was relapse after autologous stem cell transplantation in every patient, and there was variation in brentuximab vedotin exposure. Classification of best responses gave complete response, partial response or progressive disease. Findings and caveats of the study: Whereas CD4+ TCR diversity had risen significantly by C4D1, CD8+ TCR diversity had not. Partial responders and progressors had significantly lower baseline TCR diversity.

Germline V gene sequence: CDR1 SQVTM, CDR2 ANQGSEA. The ends lost 6 bases at V and 7 bases at J; junction bases unmatched: 13. The CDR3 contains 14 residues. The input for sequencing was peripheral blood mononuclear cells (PBMCs), taken before the fourth cycle of nivolumab. The J gene is TRBJ1-1, the V gene TRBV29-1; 8 nucleotides agree with TRBD1. This sequence originates from a human donor with classical Hodgkin lymphoma. As DNA, the CDR3 is TGCAGCGTCATCGCCCGTACAGGGGGTGGTGAAGCTTTCTTT. Translation: CSVIARTGGGEAFF.